This T cell receptor (beta chain) derives from a study of regulatory T cells in long-lasting Graves disease. For TCR beta, libraries came from iRepertoire HTBI primers and Arm-PCR of CDR3 regions. MiXCR was run by TCRdb on the multiplex PCR reads, yielding one entry per CDR3 protein. This table holds around 470,000 distinct CDR3 sequences, less than 15% found once. Indicated time point: newly diagnosed GD, antithyroid drugs for less than 3 months. PBMCs provided the RNA from which the TCR library was made. Study-level results: The study found TRBV28, TRBJ1-2 and TRBJ2-5 favored in persistent disease.

This clonotype was recorded at least ten times. The antigen is unknown. Germline and junction disagree at one end, which may indicate a read error. The germline gives CDR1 SSHAT, CDR2 FNYEAQ (reference sequence). The CDR3 sequence is 16 residues long. The sample was also linked to a second study, of T cells in Graves' hyperthyroidism and ophthalmopathy. As that study records: Most thyroid clonotypes with frequency above 0.001 were detected in blood. A model built on 13 V-J features separated ophthalmopathy from stable hyperthyroidism. The model forecast ophthalmopathy, anticipating it by a median roughly 6.3 months before onset.

V gene TRBV7-7 combines with J gene TRBJ2-1, with TRBD2 matching 10 bases. The material was peripheral blood mononuclear cells (PBMCs), obtained at new diagnosis, from a patient treated with antithyroid drugs. The source is a woman in her forties or fifties with Graves disease. This CDR3 reads CASSLVAGGAYNEQFF. CDR3 nucleotide sequence: TGTGCTAGCAGCTTAGTAGCGGGAGGCGCCTACAATGAGCAGTTCTTC.